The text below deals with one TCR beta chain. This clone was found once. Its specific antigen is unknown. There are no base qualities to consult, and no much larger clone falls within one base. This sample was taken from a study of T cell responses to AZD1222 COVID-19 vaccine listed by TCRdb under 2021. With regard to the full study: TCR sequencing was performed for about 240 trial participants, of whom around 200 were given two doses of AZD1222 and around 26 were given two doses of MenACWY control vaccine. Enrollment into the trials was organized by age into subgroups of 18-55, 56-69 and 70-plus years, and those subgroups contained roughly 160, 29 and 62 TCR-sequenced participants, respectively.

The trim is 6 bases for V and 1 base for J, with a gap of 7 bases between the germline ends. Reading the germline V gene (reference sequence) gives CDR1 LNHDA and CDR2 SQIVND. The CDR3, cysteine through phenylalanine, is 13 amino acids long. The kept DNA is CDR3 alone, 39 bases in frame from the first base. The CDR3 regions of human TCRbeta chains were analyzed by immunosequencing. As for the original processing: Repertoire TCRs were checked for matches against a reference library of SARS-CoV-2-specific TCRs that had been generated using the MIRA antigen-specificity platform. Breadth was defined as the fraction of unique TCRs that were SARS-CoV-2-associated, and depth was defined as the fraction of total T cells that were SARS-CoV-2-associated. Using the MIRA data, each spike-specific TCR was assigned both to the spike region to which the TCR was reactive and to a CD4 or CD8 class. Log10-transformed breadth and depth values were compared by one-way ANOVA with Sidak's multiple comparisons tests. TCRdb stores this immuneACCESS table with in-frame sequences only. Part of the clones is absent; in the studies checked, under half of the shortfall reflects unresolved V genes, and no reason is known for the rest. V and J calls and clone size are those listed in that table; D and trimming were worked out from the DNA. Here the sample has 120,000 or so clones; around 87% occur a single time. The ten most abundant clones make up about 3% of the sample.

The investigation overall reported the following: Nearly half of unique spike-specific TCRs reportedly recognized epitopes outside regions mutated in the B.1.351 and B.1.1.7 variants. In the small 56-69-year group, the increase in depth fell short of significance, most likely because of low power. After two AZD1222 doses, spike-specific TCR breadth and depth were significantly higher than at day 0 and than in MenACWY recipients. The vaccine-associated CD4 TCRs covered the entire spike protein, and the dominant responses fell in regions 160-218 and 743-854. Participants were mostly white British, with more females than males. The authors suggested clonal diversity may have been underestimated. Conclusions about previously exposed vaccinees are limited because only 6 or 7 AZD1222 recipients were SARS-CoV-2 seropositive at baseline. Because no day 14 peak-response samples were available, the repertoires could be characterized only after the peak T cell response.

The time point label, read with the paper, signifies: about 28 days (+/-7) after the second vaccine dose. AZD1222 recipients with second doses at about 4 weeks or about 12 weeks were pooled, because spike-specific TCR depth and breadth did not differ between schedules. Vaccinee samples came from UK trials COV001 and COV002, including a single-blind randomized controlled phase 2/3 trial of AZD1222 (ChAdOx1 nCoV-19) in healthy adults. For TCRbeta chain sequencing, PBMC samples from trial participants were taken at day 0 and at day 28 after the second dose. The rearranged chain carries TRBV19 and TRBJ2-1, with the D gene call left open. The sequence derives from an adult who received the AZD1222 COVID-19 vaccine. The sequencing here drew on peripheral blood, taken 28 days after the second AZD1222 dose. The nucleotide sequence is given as TGTGCCAGTAGAGTACGTTCCTACAATGAGCAGTTCTTC. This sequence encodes CASRVRSYNEQFF.